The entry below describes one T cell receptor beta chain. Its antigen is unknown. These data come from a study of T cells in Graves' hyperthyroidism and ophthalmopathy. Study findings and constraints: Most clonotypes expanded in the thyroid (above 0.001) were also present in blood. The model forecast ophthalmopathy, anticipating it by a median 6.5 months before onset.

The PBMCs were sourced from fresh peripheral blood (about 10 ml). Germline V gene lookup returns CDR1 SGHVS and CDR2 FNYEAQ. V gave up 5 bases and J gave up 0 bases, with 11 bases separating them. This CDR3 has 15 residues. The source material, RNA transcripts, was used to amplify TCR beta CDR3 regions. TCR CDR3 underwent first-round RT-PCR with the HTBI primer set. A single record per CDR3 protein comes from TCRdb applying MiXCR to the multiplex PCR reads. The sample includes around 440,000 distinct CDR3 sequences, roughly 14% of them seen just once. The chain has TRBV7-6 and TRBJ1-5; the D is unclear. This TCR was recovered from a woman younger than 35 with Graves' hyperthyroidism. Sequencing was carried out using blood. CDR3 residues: CASSLDWNSNQPQHF. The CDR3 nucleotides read TGTGCCAGCAGCCTGGACTGGAATAGCAATCAGCCCCAGCATTTT.